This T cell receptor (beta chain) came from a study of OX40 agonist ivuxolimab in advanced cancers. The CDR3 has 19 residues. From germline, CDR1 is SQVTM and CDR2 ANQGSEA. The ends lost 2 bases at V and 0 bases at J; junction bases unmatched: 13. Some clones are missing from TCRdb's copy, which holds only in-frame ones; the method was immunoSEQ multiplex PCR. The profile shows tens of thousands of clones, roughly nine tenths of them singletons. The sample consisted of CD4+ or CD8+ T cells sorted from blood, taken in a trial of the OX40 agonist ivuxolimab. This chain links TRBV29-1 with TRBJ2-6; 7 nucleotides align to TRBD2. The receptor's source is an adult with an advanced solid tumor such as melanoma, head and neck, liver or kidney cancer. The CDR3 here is CSVEFLPGEGTSGANVLTF. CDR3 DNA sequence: TGCAGCGTTGAATTCCTCCCCGGGGAGGGAACCTCTGGGGCCAACGTCCTGACTTTC.